This entry concerns a single TCR beta chain. The antigen is undetermined. These data come from a study of CD8 T cells in ankylosing spondylitis. Study-wide results and limits: It appeared that ankylosing spondylitis blood was characterized by a TCR beta motif of several highly homologous variants.

TCRdb processed the 5' RACE reads anew with MiXCR; each CDR3 protein has one entry. Of 300,000 to 400,000 distinct CDR3 sequences in the sample, 20% to 25% were seen once. CDR3 length: 15 residues. Trimming removed 5 bases from V and 2 bases from J; junction bases left unmatched: 6. Looked up from germline, CDR1 is KGHSH and CDR2 is LQKENI. The sequenced sample was blood, either unsorted or a sorted T cell fraction (not recorded which). The J gene is TRBJ2-7, the V gene TRBV18; 10 bases match TRBD2. This TCR derives from a male donor with ankylosing spondylitis. Here the CDR3 reads CASSSGLAQPYEQYF. In DNA form, the CDR3 reads TGTGCCAGCTCATCGGGACTAGCGCAGCCCTACGAGCAGTACTTC. The full variable domain, in which reference TRBV18 and TRBJ2-7 provide the parts outside the CDR3, is NAGVMQNPRHLVRRRGQEARLRCSPMKGHSHVYWYRQLPEEGLKFMVYLQKENIIDESGMPKERFSAEFPKEGPSILRIQQVVRGDSAAYFCASSSGLAQPYEQYFGPGTRLTVT.